Shown below are 16 T cell receptor beta chains from a single sample sequenced in a study of siplizumab effects on memory and regulatory T cells. Produced via immunoSEQ multiplex PCR; TCRdb's table is partial and in-frame only. Of some 100,000 clones in the sample, approximately 94% were seen once. Material: Tregs sorted from blood. The source of these receptors is a human donor in good health.

This chain connects TRBV15 to TRBJ1-4; D perhaps matches TRBD1 (6 bases). The CDR3 consists of 15 residues. Trimming shortened V by 6 bases and J by 5 bases, and 16 bases separated the two germline ends. Per the germline V gene, CDR1 is LNHNV and CDR2 is YYDKDF (reference sequence). In nucleotides, the CDR3 is TGTGCCACCAGTTTCTGGACAGAGGAGAATGAAAAACTGTTTTTT. Protein: CATSFWTEENEKLFF.

The chain links TRBV19 to TRBJ2-1; TRBD2 is a possible D gene (5 bases). Trimming took off 10 bases at V and 3 bases at J, with 19 bases between the two ends. This CDR3 has 15 amino acids. Germline CDR1 reads LNHDA; CDR2 reads SQIVND (reference sequence). Here the CDR3 DNA reads TGTGCCACTGAGGAAGGGAGCCCCTACTACAATGAGCAGTTCTTC. This translates into CATEEGSPYYNEQFF.

V gene TRBV7-3 combines with J gene TRBJ2-7; unclear D gene. V dropped 2 bases and J dropped 7 bases, with 9 bases sitting between them. The CDR3 is made up of 12 amino acids. Germline loops: CDR1 SGHTA, CDR2 FQGTGA. The CDR3 DNA follows: TGTGCCAGCAGCTTATTACGGCCGGAGCAGTACTTC. Protein sequence: CASSLLRPEQYF.

V and J are TRBV29-1 and TRBJ2-7; 7 bases are a match to TRBD2. The CDR3 is made up of 13 amino acids. Per germline, CDR1 SQVTM and CDR2 ANQGSEA. The trim removed 2 bases at V and 2 bases at J, leaving 3 bases unmatched. CDR3 residues: CSVESGVPYEQYF. CDR3 sequence (DNA): TGCAGCGTTGAAAGCGGGGTCCCCTACGAGCAGTACTTC.

This chain connects TRBV6-1 to TRBJ2-1; TRBD1 matches 8 bases. V shed 6 bases, J shed 8 bases, and the junction held 12 bases outside the gene matches. Germline CDR1 is MNHNS and CDR2 is SASEGT. The CDR3 runs to 15 residues. CDR3 nucleotide sequence: TGTGCCAGCAGAATAGACAGGGGTGGTTTTTATGAGCAGTTCTTC. Amino acids: CASRIDRGGFYEQFF.

J is TRBJ2-1 and V is TRBV12-5; 14 bases fit TRBD2. In germline, CDR1 is LGHNT, CDR2 FRNRAP. The CDR3 runs 18 residues. V shed 5 bases, J shed 3 bases, and the junction held 9 bases outside the gene matches. The CDR3 nucleotides read TGTGCTAGTGGTCGGACTAGCGGGAGGTTTCGGAGCTACAATGAGCAGTTCTTC. As protein: CASGRTSGRFRSYNEQFF.

This chain connects TRBV5-1 to TRBJ2-7, with D possibly TRBD2 on 6 matching bases. V was shortened by 0 bases and J by 6 bases, with 13 bases between the two germline ends. The V gene's germline CDR1 is SGHRS and CDR2 YFSETQ. The CDR3 extends over 14 amino acids. As DNA, the CDR3 is TGCGCCAGCAGCTTGGCCGGGAGAACCTTCGAGCAGTACTTC. This translates into CASSLAGRTFEQYF.

V is TRBV29-1 and J is TRBJ2-2; 8 nucleotides align to TRBD1. V lost 4 bases to trimming and J lost 1 base; unmatched junction nucleotides: 14. The CDR3 loop spans 18 amino acids. The germline CDR1 and CDR2 sequences are SQVTM and ANQGSEA. For the CDR3, the DNA is TGCAGCGTTGGGCCCGGACAGGGAGGAAGCCTGAACACCGGGGAGCTGTTTTTT. It specifies CSVGPGQGGSLNTGELFF.

In its sample, this clone was seen once. This chain joins TRBV6-1 and TRBJ1-2; unclear D gene. This CDR3 is built from 14 residues. V lost 2 bases to trimming and J lost 8 bases, with 15 bases between them. The germline gives CDR1 MNHNS, CDR2 SASEGT. CDR3 in amino acids: CASSESGVSLGYTF. CDR3 nucleotide sequence: TGTGCCAGCAGTGAATCAGGCGTTTCACTGGGCTACACCTTC.

The V and J genes are TRBV30 and TRBJ1-4; D is unclear. Trimming took 1 base from V and 8 from J, leaving 8 bases between them. Germline assignment: CDR1 GTSNPN and CDR2 SVGIG (reference sequence). The CDR3 sequence is 12 residues long. CDR3 sequence: CAWSAGREKLFF. The CDR3 DNA is TGTGCCTGGAGTGCTGGTCGCGAAAAACTGTTTTTT.

V and J are TRBV19 and TRBJ1-5; D is possibly TRBD1 (6 bases). V dropped 3 bases and J dropped 7 bases, with 34 bases sitting between them. This CDR3 spans 21 amino acids. From germline, CDR1 is LNHDA and CDR2 SQIVND (reference sequence). CDR3 amino acids: CASSISALQGPRGSMVQPQHF. The CDR3 bases are TGTGCCAGTAGTATCTCCGCACTTCAGGGTCCTAGGGGGTCTATGGTGCAGCCCCAGCATTTT.

V is TRBV7-2 and J is TRBJ2-7; TRBD1 or TRBD2 may be the D gene (6 bases each). Trimming pared 4 bases from V and 2 bases from J, leaving 21 bases between. Germline V lookup: CDR1 SGHTA, CDR2 FQGNSA. The CDR3 loop spans 17 amino acids. CDR3 bases: TGTGCCAGCAGCTCCTTAGTGTGGGAGGACAGCACCTACGAGCAGTACTTC. Translated: CASSSLVWEDSTYEQYF.

J is TRBJ1-1 and V is TRBV5-1; the D is unclear. The V end was cut by 4 bases, the J end by 0 bases, with 7 bases between. The germline CDR1 and CDR2 sequences are SGHRS and YFSETQ. The CDR3 consists of 13 residues. CDR3 coding DNA: TGCGCCAGCAGCCCGCAGTTGAACACTGAAGCTTTCTTT. Protein sequence: CASSPQLNTEAFF.

The chain carries TRBV5-6 and TRBJ1-4, with D uncertain. Trimming removed 0 bases at V and 3 bases at J, with 9 bases between. Germline V CDR1 and CDR2: SGHDT, YYEEEE. This CDR3 region has 15 residues. The CDR3 nucleotides read TGTGCCAGCAGCTTGGCCGGTGGTGCTAATGAAAAACTGTTTTTT. It specifies CASSLAGGANEKLFF.

The rearrangement joins TRBV18 to TRBJ2-7; D remains ambiguous. Germline assignment: CDR1 KGHSH and CDR2 LQKENI. The germline V and J ends were trimmed by 6 bases and 6 bases, with 12 bases remaining between them. This CDR3 comprises 12 residues. The CDR3 nucleotides are TGTGCCAGCTCCCCTTTCGTCTGCGAGCAGTACTTC. Encoded protein: CASSPFVCEQYF.

The V gene is TRBV27, the J gene TRBJ2-7; 10 nucleotides agree with TRBD1. V was clipped by 3 bases and J by 7 bases; unmatched bases: 9. From germline, CDR1 is MNHEY and CDR2 SMNVEV (reference sequence). CDR3 size: 15 residues. The CDR3 sequence is CASSLGDRGLGEQYF. The CDR3 bases are TGTGCCAGCAGTTTGGGGGACAGGGGTTTGGGTGAGCAGTACTTC.